This is a list of T cell receptor beta chains from one sample in a study of cytomegalovirus exposure and HLA in healthy donors. Repertoires were generated with immunoSEQ multiplex PCR, while TCRdb's copy carries only in-frame clones and drops some. The sample has some 200,000 clones, about 9.4% seen once. The specimen was PBMCs. These receptors were collected from a woman aged 25 to 45 in good health and CMV-seropositive. Both conserved end residues are part of each CDR3. The D gene is left open where the match is weak. Part of the rows lack a size; the others show once, few, many or a class for expanded clones.

clone size,J gene,D gene,V gene,CDR3 DNA,CDR3 protein
few,TRBJ2-3,TRBD2,TRBV5-1,TGCGCCAGCAGACGCAGCGGGAGGACAGATACGCAGTATTTT,CASRRSGRTDTQYF
few,TRBJ2-5,-,TRBV10-1,TGCGCCAGCAGTGAGCGGGTAGCGGCTTTCGGGGAGACCCAGTACTTC,CASSERVAAFGETQYF
many,TRBJ1-4,TRBD1,TRBV5-1,TGCGCCAGCAGCGATATACTCGGAGGGGGCACTAATGAAAAACTGTTTTTT,CASSDILGGGTNEKLFF
-,TRBJ2-1,-,TRBV7-2,TGTGCCAGCAGCTTAAACCCGGGAACCTACAATGAGCAGTTCTTC,CASSLNPGTYNEQFF
-,TRBJ2-7,-,TRBV5-4,TGTGCCAGCAGCTTGGGGCAGGGAAGCTTCTACGAGCAGTACTTC,CASSLGQGSFYEQYF
-,TRBJ1-2,TRBD1,TRBV19,TGTGCCAGTAGTATCCCTCGACAGGGGGTTAATGTTGGCTACACCTTC,CASSIPRQGVNVGYTF
few,TRBJ2-7,-,TRBV6-6,TGTGCCAGCAGTTACTCTTCACAGGGTCGTGCCTACGAGCAGTACTTC,CASSYSSQGRAYEQYF
-,TRBJ1-4,-,TRBV30,TGTGCCTGGAAGCGTGGGTTGCTTAATGAAAAACTGTTTTTT,CAWKRGLLNEKLFF
few,TRBJ2-2,-,TRBV5-4,TGTGCCAGCAGCTTTCCAAGGGCTAGCCGTTCCGGGGAGCTGTTTTTT,CASSFPRASRSGELFF
-,TRBJ1-2,TRBD1,TRBV6-6,TGTGCCAGCAGTTACTCAAGGGAAGGGGGCGGCTACACCTTC,CASSYSREGGGYTF
few,TRBJ2-5,TRBD2,TRBV9,TGTGCCAGCAGCCCTCGGGGACTAGCGGGGGGGGCGGAGACCCAGTACTTC,CASSPRGLAGGAETQYF
few,TRBJ2-1,TRBD2,TRBV7-9,TGTGCCAGCAGCTACATGCTAGCGGGAGGGTGGAATGAGCAGTTCTTC,CASSYMLAGGWNEQFF
-,TRBJ2-7,TRBD1,TRBV27,TGTGCCAGCAGTTTATCGATCGACCCGGACAGGTCCTACGAGCAGTACTTC,CASSLSIDPDRSYEQYF
few,TRBJ2-1,TRBD2,TRBV30,TGTGCCTGGAGACAGCGGGAGGGTCGTCCGTTCTTC,CAWRQREGRPFF
few,TRBJ2-5,TRBD1,TRBV5-1,TGCGCCAGCAGCTCGGGACAGCCTGGGGAGACCCAGTACTTC,CASSSGQPGETQYF
few,TRBJ1-2,-,TRBV5-6,TGTGCCAGCAGCCCAGGGAGGGCCTACTATGGCTACACCTTC,CASSPGRAYYGYTF
-,TRBJ2-1,TRBD2,TRBV5-1,TGCGCCAGCAGCTTAGAGGGACTAGCGGGAGGAGGGCAGTTCTTC,CASSLEGLAGGGQFF
-,TRBJ1-2,-,TRBV5-5,TGTGCCAGCATCCTTTCGGGGGGTTATGGTGGCTACACCTTC,CASILSGGYGGYTF
few,TRBJ1-2,TRBD1,TRBV19,TGTGCCAGTAGTGAGCGGACAGGGCTTAACTATGGCTACACCTTC,CASSERTGLNYGYTF
-,TRBJ2-3,-,TRBV10-1,TGCGCCAGCAGCTCAGCTTTGGACAGCCCACGCGCAAATACGCAGTATTTT,CASSSALDSPRANTQYF
-,TRBJ2-1,TRBD2,TRBV5-1,TGCGCCAGCAGCTTTGGGACTAGCGGGGCCTTCTACAATGAGCAGTTCTTC,CASSFGTSGAFYNEQFF
-,TRBJ1-2,-,TRBV10-1,TGCGCCAGCAGTGTGATTCAGGGGCCCAACTATGGCTACACCTTC,CASSVIQGPNYGYTF
-,TRBJ2-2,-,TRBV11-2,TGTGCCAGCAGCTTAGATCGGGAGACCGGGGAGCTGTTTTTT,CASSLDRETGELFF
-,TRBJ2-3,TRBD2,TRBV9,TGTGCCAGCAGCGTAGGACGGGTTAGCGGGACAGATACGCAGTATTTT,CASSVGRVSGTDTQYF
-,TRBJ2-6,-,TRBV5-8,TGTGCCAGCAGCTTGGTGTCAGGGAATTCTGGGGCCAACGTCCTGACTTTC,CASSLVSGNSGANVLTF
few,TRBJ2-7,-,TRBV7-9,TGTGCCAGCAGCTTAGAGCCCTCCTCCTACGAGCAGTACTTC,CASSLEPSSYEQYF
-,TRBJ1-2,TRBD1,TRBV6-5,TGTGCCAGCAGCTACACAGGGGACTATGGCTACACCTTC,CASSYTGDYGYTF
few,TRBJ2-2,TRBD2,TRBV2,TGTGCCAGCACCTTTGGGGGACTAGCGGGAGGCCGCGGCGGGGAGCTGTTTTTT,CASTFGGLAGGRGGELFF
-,TRBJ1-2,TRBD1,TRBV4-2,TGTGCCAGCAGCCAAGATCGGACAGGGGGACCGCTGGGGGGCTACACCTTC,CASSQDRTGGPLGGYTF
few,TRBJ1-1,TRBD1,TRBV7-3,TGTGCCAGCAGCTTTCAGGGGGCAAGCACTGAAGCTTTCTTT,CASSFQGASTEAFF
few,TRBJ2-3,TRBD1,TRBV19,TGTGCCAGTAGCACCGGGACAGGGGGTATAGATACGCAGTATTTT,CASSTGTGGIDTQYF
few,TRBJ2-7,-,TRBV6-1,TGTGCCAGCAGTGAAGCGCCAGCCTACGAGCAGTACTTC,CASSEAPAYEQYF
-,TRBJ1-1,-,TRBV18,TGTGCCAGCTCACTGACCGACAGCCTGAGGACTGAAGCTTTCTTT,CASSLTDSLRTEAFF
few,TRBJ1-5,TRBD1,TRBV10-2,TGCGCCAGCAGTGCGGGACAGAGCAATCAGCCCCAGCATTTT,CASSAGQSNQPQHF
few,TRBJ2-5,TRBD1,TRBV7-6,TGTGCCAGCAGCTTAGCGAGGGACAGTCTCAGGACGGAGACCCAGTACTTC,CASSLARDSLRTETQYF
-,TRBJ1-5,TRBD1,TRBV2,TGTGCCAGCAGCACCGACAGGGGAGGCAATCAGCCCCAGCATTTT,CASSTDRGGNQPQHF
-,TRBJ1-1,-,TRBV6-5,TGTGCCAGCAGTTACGCGTCCAACACTGAAGCTTTCTTT,CASSYASNTEAFF
few,TRBJ2-7,TRBD2,TRBV7-7,TGTGCCAGCAGCCCCGGACTAGCTTTTTCCTACGAGCAGTACTTC,CASSPGLAFSYEQYF
few,TRBJ1-2,TRBD1,TRBV5-6,TGTGCCAGCAGCTTGTGGCGGACAGGGAACTATGGCTACACCTTC,CASSLWRTGNYGYTF
-,TRBJ2-3,-,TRBV7-9,TGTGCCAGCAGCCCGAGGACGGGAAAACCTAGCACAGATACGCAGTATTTT,CASSPRTGKPSTDTQYF
-,TRBJ1-4,-,TRBV27,TGTGCCAGCAGTCCGCGAGGCTGGTCGCTTGCAACTAATGAAAAACTGTTTTTT,CASSPRGWSLATNEKLFF
-,TRBJ2-1,TRBD2,TRBV5-1,TGCGCCAGCAGCTCAGCGGGAGGGGACAATGAGCAGTTCTTC,CASSSAGGDNEQFF
few,TRBJ1-6,-,TRBV5-6,TGTGCCAGCAGCCCACACAGGTCTTATAATTCACCCCTCCACTTT,CASSPHRSYNSPLHF
few,TRBJ2-6,-,TRBV7-9,TGTGCCAGCAGCTTAGACGGGTCCGGGGCCAACGTCCTGACTTTC,CASSLDGSGANVLTF
few,TRBJ1-1,-,TRBV9,TGTGCCAGCAGCGTACAGGGCTGGACTGAAGCTTTCTTT,CASSVQGWTEAFF
few,TRBJ2-2,TRBD2,TRBV29-1,TGCAGCGTGGCAAGCGGGAATCGGGGCGGGGAGCTGTTTTTT,CSVASGNRGGELFF
few,TRBJ1-1,-,TRBV11-2,TGTGCCAGCAGCTTAAAGAGGTCGGAGGGGAGGGAGAACACTGAAGCTTTCTTT,CASSLKRSEGRENTEAFF
-,TRBJ1-2,-,TRBV25-1,TGTGCCAGCAGTGCATCTGGCAGGCATGGCTACACCTTC,CASSASGRHGYTF
-,TRBJ2-2,TRBD1,TRBV4-2,TGTGCCAGCAGCCATGACAGGGTTCGGGACGGGGAGCTGTTTTTT,CASSHDRVRDGELFF
-,TRBJ2-2,TRBD2,TRBV5-4,TGTGCCAGCAGCTTTCTAGCGGGAGGGTCGGGCACCGGGGAGCTGTTTTTT,CASSFLAGGSGTGELFF
-,TRBJ2-3,TRBD2,TRBV6-1,TGTGCCAGCAGTGAATCGGCGGCTAGCGGGCTGGGGAAGGCGCAGTATTTT,CASSESAASGLGKAQYF
-,TRBJ1-2,-,TRBV5-1,TGCGCCAGCAGCGCCGGGAAAGGGTCGAATGGCTACACCTTC,CASSAGKGSNGYTF
-,TRBJ1-1,TRBD1,TRBV5-1,TGCGCCAGCAGCTTGGGACAGGGGGCGGGAGAGACTGAAGCTTTCTTT,CASSLGQGAGETEAFF
few,TRBJ2-7,-,TRBV27,TGTGCCAGCAGATCGGGCGGGACCATCTCCTACGAGCAGTACTTC,CASRSGGTISYEQYF